This T cell receptor (beta chain) was sequenced for a study of blood T cell repertoires in COVID-19. Here immunoSEQ multiplex PCR was the method, and the copy in TCRdb shows in-frame clones only, minus some. The table lists over 250,000 clones, more than 85% of them singletons, with approximately 9% in the top ten. The CDR3 sequence is 19 residues long. Germline trimming cut 2 bases from V and 2 bases from J; bases unmatched to any gene: 13. CDR1 and CDR2 (germline): MGHRA, YSYEKL. The TCR sequence derives from a man in his forties who had recovered from COVID-19. The V call is TRBV4-1, the J call TRBJ2-4, with TRBD1 matching 9 bases. The material sequenced was PBMCs or T cells enriched from blood (not recorded which). CDR3 amino acids: CASSQHRAGTGIPKNIQYF. CDR3 nucleotide sequence: TGCGCCAGCAGCCAACACCGAGCCGGGACAGGGATACCCAAAAACATTCAGTACTTC.